This T cell receptor (beta chain) originates from a study of T cell responses to AZD1222 COVID-19 vaccine. Whole-study findings and limits: Unmutated regions of variants are reportedly targeted by nearly half of spike-specific TCRs. Scientists sampled the repertoires only once the peak T cell response had passed. Clonal diversity was possibly underestimated, and the donors were mostly white British, with more females. After two AZD1222 doses, spike-specific TCR breadth and depth rose versus day 0.

Some clones are missing from TCRdb's copy, which holds only in-frame ones; the method was immunoSEQ multiplex PCR. The sample includes under 150,000 clones, 80% to 90% of them seen just once. By share, this clone ranks as medium-sized. Its antigen is as yet unknown. From germline, CDR1 is MNHEY and CDR2 SMNVEV (reference sequence). The CDR3 runs to 15 residues. The V gene lost 2 bases and the J gene lost 5 bases, with 15 bases spanning the gap. The specimen was peripheral blood, collected on day 0 of MenACWY control vaccination. The receptor was isolated from an adult in good health. V usage is TRBV27 and J usage is TRBJ1-1; D unclear. CDR3 residues: CASSLRFPLGTEAFF. CDR3 DNA sequence: TGTGCCAGCAGTTTAAGGTTCCCCCTGGGGACTGAAGCTTTCTTT.